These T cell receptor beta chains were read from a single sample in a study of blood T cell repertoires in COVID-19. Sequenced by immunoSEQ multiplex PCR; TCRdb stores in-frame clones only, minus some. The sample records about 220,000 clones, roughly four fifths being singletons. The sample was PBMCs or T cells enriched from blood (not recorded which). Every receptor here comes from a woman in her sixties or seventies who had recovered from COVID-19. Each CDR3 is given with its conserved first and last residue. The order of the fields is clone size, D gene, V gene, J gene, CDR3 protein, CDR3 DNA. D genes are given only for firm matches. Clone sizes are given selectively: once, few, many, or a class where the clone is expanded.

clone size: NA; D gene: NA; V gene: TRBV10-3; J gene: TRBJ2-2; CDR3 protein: CAISVEQTTGELFF; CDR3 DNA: TGTGCCATCAGTGTAGAACAGACAACCGGGGAGCTGTTTTTT
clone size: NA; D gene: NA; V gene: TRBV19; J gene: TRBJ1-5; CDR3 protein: CASGTNSNQPQHF; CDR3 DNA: TGTGCCAGCGGGACAAATAGCAATCAGCCCCAGCATTTT
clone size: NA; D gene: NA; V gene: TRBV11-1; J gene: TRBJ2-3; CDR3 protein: CASSLGEADTQYF; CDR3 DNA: TGTGCCAGCAGCTTAGGGGAGGCCGATACGCAGTATTTT
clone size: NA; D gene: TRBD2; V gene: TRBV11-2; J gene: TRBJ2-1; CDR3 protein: CASSSNGGGRNNEQFF; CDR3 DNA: TGTGCCAGCAGCTCGAACGGGGGGGGCCGGAACAATGAGCAGTTCTTC
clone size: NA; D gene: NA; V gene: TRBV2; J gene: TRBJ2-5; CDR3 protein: CASTVDKILQETQYF; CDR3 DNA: TGTGCCAGCACCGTCGACAAAATCCTCCAAGAGACCCAGTACTTC
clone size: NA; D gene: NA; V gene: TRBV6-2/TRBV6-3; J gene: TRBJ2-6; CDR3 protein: CASSTGLSGANVLTF; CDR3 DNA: TGTGCCAGCAGTACAGGATTATCTGGGGCCAACGTCCTGACTTTC
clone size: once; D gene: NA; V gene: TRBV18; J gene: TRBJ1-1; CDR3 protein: CASSPQQHNRLNTEAFF; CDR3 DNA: TGTGCCAGCTCACCACAACAGCACAACAGGCTAAACACTGAAGCTTTCTTT
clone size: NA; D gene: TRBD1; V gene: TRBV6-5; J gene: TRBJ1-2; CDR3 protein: CASTRDRANGYTF; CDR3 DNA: TGTGCCAGCACCAGAGACAGGGCTAACGGCTACACCTTC
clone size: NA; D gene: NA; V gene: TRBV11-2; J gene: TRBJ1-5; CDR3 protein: CASSALQNQPQHF; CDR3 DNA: TGTGCCAGCAGCGCCTTACAGAATCAGCCCCAGCATTTT
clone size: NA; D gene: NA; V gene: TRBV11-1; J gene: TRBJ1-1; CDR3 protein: CASSARPTGRNTEAFF; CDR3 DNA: TGTGCCAGCAGCGCGCGACCGACAGGTAGAAACACTGAAGCTTTCTTT
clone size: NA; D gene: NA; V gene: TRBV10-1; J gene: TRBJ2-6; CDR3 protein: CASSQGSGANVLTF; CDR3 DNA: TGCGCCAGCAGCCAGGGGTCTGGGGCCAACGTCCTGACTTTC
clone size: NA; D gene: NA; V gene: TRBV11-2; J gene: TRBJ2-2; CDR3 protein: CASSSRLGVTGELFF; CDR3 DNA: TGTGCCAGCAGCTCTAGACTAGGGGTGACCGGGGAGCTGTTTTTT
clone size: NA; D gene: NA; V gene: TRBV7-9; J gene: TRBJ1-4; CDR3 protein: CASSKVATNEKLFF; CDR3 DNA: TGTGCCAGCAGCAAAGTCGCAACTAATGAAAAACTGTTTTTT
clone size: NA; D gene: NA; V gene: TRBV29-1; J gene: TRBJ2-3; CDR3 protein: CSVEVGSGIADTQYF; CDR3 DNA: TGCAGCGTTGAAGTTGGGAGCGGAATCGCTGATACGCAGTATTTT
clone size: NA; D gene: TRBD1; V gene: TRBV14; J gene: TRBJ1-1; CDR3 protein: CASSQNRGLGTEAFF; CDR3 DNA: TGTGCCAGCAGCCAAAACAGGGGGCTCGGTACTGAAGCTTTCTTT
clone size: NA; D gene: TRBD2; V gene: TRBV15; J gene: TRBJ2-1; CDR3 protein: CATSRKRGTSGYNEQFF; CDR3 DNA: TGTGCCACCAGCAGAAAGCGGGGGACTAGCGGGTACAATGAGCAGTTCTTC
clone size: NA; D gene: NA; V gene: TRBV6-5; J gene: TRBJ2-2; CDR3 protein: CASSRRTDYTGELFF; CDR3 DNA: TGTGCCAGCAGTAGGCGGACAGACTACACCGGGGAGCTGTTTTTT
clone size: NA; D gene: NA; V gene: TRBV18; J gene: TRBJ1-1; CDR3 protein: CASSFIQGNTEAFF; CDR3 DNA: TGTGCCAGCTCGTTCATACAGGGGAACACTGAAGCTTTCTTT
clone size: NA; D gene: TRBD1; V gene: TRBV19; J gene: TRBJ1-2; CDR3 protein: CASSPTGPANYGYTF; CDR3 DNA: TGTGCCAGTAGCCCGACAGGGCCAGCTAACTATGGCTACACCTTC
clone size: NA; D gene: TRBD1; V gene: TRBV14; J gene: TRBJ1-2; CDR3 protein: CASSQGRPGTGIPNYGYTF; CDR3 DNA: TGTGCCAGCAGCCAAGGAAGACCCGGGACAGGGATTCCTAACTATGGCTACACCTTC
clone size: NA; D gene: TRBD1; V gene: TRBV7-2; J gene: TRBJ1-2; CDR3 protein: CASSPTGGRTYGYTF; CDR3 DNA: TGTGCCAGCAGCCCCACAGGGGGGCGAACCTATGGCTACACCTTC
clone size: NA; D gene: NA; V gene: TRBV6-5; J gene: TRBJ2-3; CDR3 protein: CASSYSDGVTDTQYF; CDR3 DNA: TGTGCCAGCAGTTACTCGGACGGGGTCACAGATACGCAGTATTTT
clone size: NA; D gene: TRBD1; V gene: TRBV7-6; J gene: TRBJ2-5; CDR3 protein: CASSPGQQETQYF; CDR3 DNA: TGTGCCAGCAGCCCGGGACAGCAAGAGACCCAGTACTTC
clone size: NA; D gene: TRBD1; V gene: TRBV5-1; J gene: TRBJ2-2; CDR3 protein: CASSLTTGGYTGELFF; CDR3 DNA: TGCGCCAGCAGCCTCACGACAGGGGGCTACACCGGGGAGCTGTTTTTT
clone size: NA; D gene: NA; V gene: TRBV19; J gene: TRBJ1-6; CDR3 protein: CASSIVDRPTFHF; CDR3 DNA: TGTGCCAGTAGTATAGTCGACAGGCCTACCTTCCACTTT
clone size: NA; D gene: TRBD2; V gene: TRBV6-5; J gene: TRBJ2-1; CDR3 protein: CASRGGGIYNEQFF; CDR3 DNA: TGTGCCAGCAGGGGCGGGGGGATATACAATGAGCAGTTCTTC
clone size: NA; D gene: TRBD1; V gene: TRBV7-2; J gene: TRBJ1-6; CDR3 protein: CASSSGTGVHSPLHF; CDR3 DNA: TGTGCCAGCAGCTCCGGGACAGGGGTACATTCACCCCTCCACTTT
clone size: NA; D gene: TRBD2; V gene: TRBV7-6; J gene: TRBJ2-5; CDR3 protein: CASTPSGLAGGSETQYF; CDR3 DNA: TGTGCCAGCACCCCGTCCGGGCTAGCGGGAGGAAGTGAGACCCAGTACTTC
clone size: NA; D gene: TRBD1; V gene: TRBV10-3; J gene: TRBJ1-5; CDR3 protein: CAISDLDRGDNQPQHF; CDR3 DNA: TGTGCCATCAGTGATCTAGACAGGGGTGACAATCAGCCCCAGCATTTT
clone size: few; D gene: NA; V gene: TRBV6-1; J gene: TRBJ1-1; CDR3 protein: CASSERAGERKGAFF; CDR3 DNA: TGTGCCAGCAGTGAACGGGCCGGGGAAAGAAAGGGCGCTTTCTTT
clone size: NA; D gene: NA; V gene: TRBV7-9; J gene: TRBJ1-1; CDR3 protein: CAGRVWGSGTEAFF; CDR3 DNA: TGTGCCGGGAGGGTCTGGGGCAGCGGCACTGAAGCTTTCTTT
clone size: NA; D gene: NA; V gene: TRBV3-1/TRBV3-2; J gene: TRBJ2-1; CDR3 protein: CASSPGVSYNEQFF; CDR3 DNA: TGTGCCAGCAGCCCCGGTGTTAGCTACAATGAGCAGTTCTTC
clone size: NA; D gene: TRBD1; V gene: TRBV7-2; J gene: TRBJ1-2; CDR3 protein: CASSLVGQGANYGYTF; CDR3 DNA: TGTGCCAGCAGCTTAGTCGGGCAGGGGGCAAACTATGGCTACACCTTC
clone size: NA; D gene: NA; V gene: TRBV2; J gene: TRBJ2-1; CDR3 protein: CASGGLGGRYEQFF; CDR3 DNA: TGTGCCAGTGGGGGCCTCGGGGGGAGGTATGAGCAGTTCTTC
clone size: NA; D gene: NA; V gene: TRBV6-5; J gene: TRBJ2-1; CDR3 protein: CAAAIGGSYNEQFF; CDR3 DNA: TGTGCCGCGGCGATAGGGGGATCCTACAATGAGCAGTTCTTC
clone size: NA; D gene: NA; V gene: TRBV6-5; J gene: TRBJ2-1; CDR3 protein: CASSYSSGLFNEQFF; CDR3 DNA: TGTGCCAGCAGTTACTCCTCGGGACTTTTCAATGAGCAGTTCTTC